This T cell receptor beta chain was identified during a study of cytomegalovirus exposure and HLA in healthy donors. Germline CDR1 and CDR2: SNHLY and FYNNEI. The CDR3 contains 13 residues. Trimming cost V 7 bases and J 2 bases, with 11 bases left between them. PCR involved 60 Vbeta and 13 Jbeta primers. Measured with immunoSEQ multiplex PCR; TCRdb has only the in-frame clones, and not every one. Among about 130,000 clones listed, more than 60% were seen once. Study-wide points: Earlier findings revealed that most TCR beta V segments proved productive either about 90% or about 30% of the time. Cytomegalovirus status was reportedly diagnosed by the classifier with high specificity and sensitivity. The study flagged approximately 180 TCR beta chains as cytomegalovirus-associated. Later analysis suggested links between common viral pathogens and several top significant clusters.

This clone was found once. As yet, its antigen is unknown. The sample was PBMCs. The gene calls are TRBV2 and TRBJ1-2, with D hard to call. The receptor's source is a woman aged 35 to 49 in good health and CMV-seropositive. The CDR3: CASINTENYGYTF. The DNA of the CDR3 is TGTGCCAGCATTAACACGGAGAACTATGGCTACACCTTC.